Listed here is a single TCR beta chain. The antigen remains unidentified. Tumor tissue was taken before any definitive surgery or chemotherapy was given. These data belong to a study of high-grade serous ovarian cancer treatment subgroups. Clones were sequenced by immunoSEQ multiplex PCR, and TCRdb holds only the in-frame ones, with some missing. The sample gives some 9,100 clones, more than 70% of which show up once; roughly a tenth is in the top ten. Study-wide findings and caveats: Repertoire analysis covered CDR3 alone, not CDR1 or CDR2. Without spatial data, bulk sequencing limits insight into HGSC tumor diversity.

Germline loops: CDR1 MDHEN, CDR2 SYDVKM. The V end lost 1 base, the J end lost 6 bases, and 15 bases lay between the germline ends. There are 15 residues in the CDR3. Specimen: tumor tissue. The rearrangement joins TRBV28 to TRBJ1-2; possible D gene TRBD1, 5 bases. This receptor was taken from a human donor with high-grade serous ovarian cancer. The CDR3 loop is CASSLSGRVIDGYTF. The CDR3, as DNA: TGTGCCAGCAGTTTATCGGGCAGGGTGATCGATGGCTACACCTTC.